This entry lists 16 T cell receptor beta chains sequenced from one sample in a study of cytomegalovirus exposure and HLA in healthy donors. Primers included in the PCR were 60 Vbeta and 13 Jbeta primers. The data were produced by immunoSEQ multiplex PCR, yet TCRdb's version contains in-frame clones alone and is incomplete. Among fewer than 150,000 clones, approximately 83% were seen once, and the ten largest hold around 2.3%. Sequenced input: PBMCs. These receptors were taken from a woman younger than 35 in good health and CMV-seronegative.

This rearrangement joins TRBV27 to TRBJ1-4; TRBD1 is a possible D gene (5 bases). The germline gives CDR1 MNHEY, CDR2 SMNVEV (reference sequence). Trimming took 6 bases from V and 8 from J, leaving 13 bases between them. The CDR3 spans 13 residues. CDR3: CASRDIGNEKLFF. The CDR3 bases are TGTGCCAGCAGGGACATTGGTAACGAAAAACTGTTTTTT.

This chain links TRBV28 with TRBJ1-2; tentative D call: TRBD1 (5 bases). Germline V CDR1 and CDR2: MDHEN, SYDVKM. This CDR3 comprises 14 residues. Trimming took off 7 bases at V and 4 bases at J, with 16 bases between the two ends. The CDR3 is CASIGVTGSYGYTF. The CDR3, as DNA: TGTGCCAGCATTGGGGTAACAGGTAGCTATGGCTACACCTTC.

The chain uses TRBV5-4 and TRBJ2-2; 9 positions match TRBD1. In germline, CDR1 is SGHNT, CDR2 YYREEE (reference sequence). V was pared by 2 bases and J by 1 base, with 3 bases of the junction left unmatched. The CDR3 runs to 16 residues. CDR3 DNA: TGTGCCAGCAGCTTATGGGACAGGGTGAACACCGGGGAGCTGTTTTTT. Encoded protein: CASSLWDRVNTGELFF. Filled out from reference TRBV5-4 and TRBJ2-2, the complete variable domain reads ETGVTQSPTHLIKTRGQQVTLRCSSQSGHNTVSWYQQALGQGPQFIFQYYREEENGRGNFPPRFSGLQFPNYSSELNVNALELDDSALYLCASSLWDRVNTGELFFGEGSRLTVL.

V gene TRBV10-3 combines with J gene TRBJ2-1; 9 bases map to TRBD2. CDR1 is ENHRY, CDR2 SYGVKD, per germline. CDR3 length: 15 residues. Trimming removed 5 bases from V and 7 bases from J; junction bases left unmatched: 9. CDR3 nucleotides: TGTGCCATCAGTCCCATTAGCGGGGGTGGGAATGAGCAGTTCTTC. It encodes CAISPISGGGNEQFF.

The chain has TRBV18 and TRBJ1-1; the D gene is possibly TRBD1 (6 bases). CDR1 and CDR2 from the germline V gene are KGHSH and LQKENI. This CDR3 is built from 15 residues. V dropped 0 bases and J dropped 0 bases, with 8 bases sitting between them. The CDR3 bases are TGTGCCAGCTCACCACCTAGGACAGTGAACACTGAAGCTTTCTTT. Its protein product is CASSPPRTVNTEAFF.

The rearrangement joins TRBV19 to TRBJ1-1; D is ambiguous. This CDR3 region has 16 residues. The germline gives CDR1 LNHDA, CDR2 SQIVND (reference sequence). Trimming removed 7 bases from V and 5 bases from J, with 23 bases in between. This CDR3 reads CASTTDAHGRETEAFF. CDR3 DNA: TGTGCCAGTACCACAGATGCGCATGGGAGAGAGACTGAAGCTTTCTTT. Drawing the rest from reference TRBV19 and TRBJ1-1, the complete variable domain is DGGITQSPKYLFRKEGQNVTLSCEQNLNHDAMYWYRQDPGQGLRLIYYSQIVNDFQKGDIAEGYSVSREKKESFPLTVTSAQKNPTAFYLCASTTDAHGRETEAFFGQGTRLTVV.

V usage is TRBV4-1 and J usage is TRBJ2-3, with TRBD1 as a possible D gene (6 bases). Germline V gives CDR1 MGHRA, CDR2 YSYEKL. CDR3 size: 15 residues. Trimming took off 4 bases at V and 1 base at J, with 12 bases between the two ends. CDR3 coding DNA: TGCGCCAGCAGCCCTCAGGGGCTTCGCACAGATACGCAGTATTTT. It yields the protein CASSPQGLRTDTQYF.

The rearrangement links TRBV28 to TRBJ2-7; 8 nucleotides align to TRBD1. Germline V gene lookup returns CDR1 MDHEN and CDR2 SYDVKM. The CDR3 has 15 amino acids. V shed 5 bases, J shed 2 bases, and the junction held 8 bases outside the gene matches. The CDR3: CASSPADRVTYEQYF. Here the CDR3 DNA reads TGTGCCAGCAGTCCCGCGGACAGGGTAACCTACGAGCAGTACTTC.

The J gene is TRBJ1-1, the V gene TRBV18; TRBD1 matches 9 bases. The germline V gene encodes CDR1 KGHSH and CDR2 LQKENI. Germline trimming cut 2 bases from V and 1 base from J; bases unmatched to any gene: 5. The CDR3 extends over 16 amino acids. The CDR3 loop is CASSPGTGTWNTEAFF. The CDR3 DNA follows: TGTGCCAGCTCACCAGGGACAGGGACTTGGAACACTGAAGCTTTCTTT. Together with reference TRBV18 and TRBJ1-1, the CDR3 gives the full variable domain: NAGVMQNPRHLVRRRGQEARLRCSPMKGHSHVYWYRQLPEEGLKFMVYLQKENIIDESGMPKERFSAEFPKEGPSILRIQQVVRGDSAAYFCASSPGTGTWNTEAFFGQGTRLTVV.

The CDR3 DNA reads TGTGCCAGCAGTGCGGCCGGGAGCAATCAGCCCCAGCATTTT. As protein: CASSAAGSNQPQHF. The chain has TRBV2 and TRBJ1-5; no reliable D call. This CDR3 contains 14 residues. V lost 4 bases and J lost 1, with 8 bases in between. Germline CDR1 and CDR2: SNHLY and FYNNEI. Full variable domain (remainder filled in from reference TRBV2 and TRBJ1-5): EPEVTQTPSHQVTQMGQEVILRCVPISNHLYFYWYRQILGQKVEFLVSFYNNEISEKSEIFDDQFSVERPDGSNFTLKIRSTKLEDSAMYFCASSAAGSNQPQHFGDGTRLSIL.

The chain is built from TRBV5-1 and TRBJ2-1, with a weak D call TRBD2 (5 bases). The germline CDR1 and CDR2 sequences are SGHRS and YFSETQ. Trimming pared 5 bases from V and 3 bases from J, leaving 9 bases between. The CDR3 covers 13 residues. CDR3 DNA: TGCGCCAGCAGTAGCGTAGGCTACAATGAGCAGTTCTTC. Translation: CASSSVGYNEQFF.

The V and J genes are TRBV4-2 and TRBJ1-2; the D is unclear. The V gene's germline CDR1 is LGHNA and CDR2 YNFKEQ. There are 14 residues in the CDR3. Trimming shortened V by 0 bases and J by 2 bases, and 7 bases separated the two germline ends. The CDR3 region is CASSQDYGNYGYTF. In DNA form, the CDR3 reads TGTGCCAGCAGCCAAGATTACGGGAACTATGGCTACACCTTC.

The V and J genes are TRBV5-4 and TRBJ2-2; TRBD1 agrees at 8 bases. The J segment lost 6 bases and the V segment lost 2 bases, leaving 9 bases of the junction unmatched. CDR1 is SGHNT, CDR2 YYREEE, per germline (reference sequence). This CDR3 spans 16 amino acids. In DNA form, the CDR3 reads TGTGCCAGCAGCTTTTTAGGACAGGGTGTATCCGGGGAGCTGTTTTTT. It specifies CASSFLGQGVSGELFF.

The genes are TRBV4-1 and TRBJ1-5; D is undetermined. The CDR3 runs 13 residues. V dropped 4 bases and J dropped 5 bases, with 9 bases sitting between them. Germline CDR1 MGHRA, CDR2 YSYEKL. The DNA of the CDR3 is TGCGCCAGCAGCCTGGCGGGTGATCAGCCCCAGCATTTT. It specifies CASSLAGDQPQHF.

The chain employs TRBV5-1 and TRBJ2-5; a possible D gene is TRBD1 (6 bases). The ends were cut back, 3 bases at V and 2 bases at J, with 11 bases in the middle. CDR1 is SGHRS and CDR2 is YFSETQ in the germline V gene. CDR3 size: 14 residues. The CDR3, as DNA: TGCGCCAGCAGCTCGGGACAACTACAAGAGACCCAGTACTTC. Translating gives CASSSGQLQETQYF.

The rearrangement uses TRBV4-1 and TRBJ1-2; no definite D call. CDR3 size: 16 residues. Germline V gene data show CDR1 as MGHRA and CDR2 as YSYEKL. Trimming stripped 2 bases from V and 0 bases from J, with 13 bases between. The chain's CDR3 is CASSQPRARANYGYTF. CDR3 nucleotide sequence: TGCGCCAGCAGCCAACCGAGGGCCAGAGCTAACTATGGCTACACCTTC.